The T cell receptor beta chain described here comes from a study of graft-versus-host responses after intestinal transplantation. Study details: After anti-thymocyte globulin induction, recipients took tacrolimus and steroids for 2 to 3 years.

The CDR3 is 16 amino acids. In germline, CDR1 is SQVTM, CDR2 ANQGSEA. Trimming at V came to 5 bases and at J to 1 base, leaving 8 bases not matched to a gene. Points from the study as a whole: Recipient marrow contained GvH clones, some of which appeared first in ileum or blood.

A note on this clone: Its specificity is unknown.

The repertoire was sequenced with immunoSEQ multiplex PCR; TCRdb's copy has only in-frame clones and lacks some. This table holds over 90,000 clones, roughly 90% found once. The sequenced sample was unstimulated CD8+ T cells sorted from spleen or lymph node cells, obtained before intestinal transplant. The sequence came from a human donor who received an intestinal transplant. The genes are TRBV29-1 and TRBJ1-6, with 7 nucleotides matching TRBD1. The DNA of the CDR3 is TGCAGCGTTCGACAGGGTGGGGGTTCCTATAATTCACCCCTCCACTTT. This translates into CSVRQGGGSYNSPLHF.